A single sample is the source of the 27 T cell receptor beta chains below, sequenced in a study of CD4+ T cells in melanoma (dated by TCRdb to between 2021 and 2022). Receptor libraries were prepared by the immunoSEQ multiplex PCR assay. The immuneACCESS repertoire file appears here via TCRdb, limited to in-frame rearrangements. These files lack a portion of the clones; in checked studies, under half of the deficit traces to unresolved V genes, and the cause of the others is not known. The sample table lists 15,000 or so clones, 76% of them with a count of one. Of the sample, 12% is held by the ten largest clones. Sequencing used cells from a culture (not recorded whether cultured in vitro). These receptors all stem from a human donor with melanoma.

This clone was recorded a few times. The chain combines TRBV7-6 with TRBJ1-6; the match to TRBD1 covers 9 bases. CDR1 is SGHVS, CDR2 FNYEAQ, per germline. The trim removed 7 bases at V and 7 bases at J, leaving 5 bases unmatched. The CDR3 has 14 residues. CDR3 coding DNA: TGTGCCAGCACCCTTGGACAGGGGAATTCACCCCTCCACTTT. Its translation: CASTLGQGNSPLHF.

The chain links TRBV7-9 to TRBJ2-5; TRBD2 is a possible D gene (5 bases). The CDR3 is 15 residues long. The ends were cut back, 6 bases at V and 4 bases at J, with 18 bases in the middle. Per the germline V gene, CDR1 is SEHNR and CDR2 is FQNEAQ (reference sequence). This CDR3 is CASREGRIARETQYF. CDR3 in DNA: TGTGCCAGCAGGGAAGGACGGATAGCGAGAGAGACCCAGTACTTC.

This clone was recorded only once. The chain links TRBV6-6 to TRBJ1-3, with TRBD1 matching 11 bases. The germline V gene encodes CDR1 MNHNY and CDR2 SVGAGI (reference sequence). Trimming removed 1 base from V and 5 bases from J; junction bases left unmatched: 1. The CDR3 covers 15 residues. CDR3 in amino acids: CASSYLDRGRNTIYF. The CDR3 bases are TGTGCCAGCAGTTACTTGGACAGGGGGCGAAACACCATATATTTT.

V and J are TRBV2 and TRBJ2-7; 7 bases agree with TRBD2. The CDR3 runs to 15 residues. CDR1 SNHLY and CDR2 FYNNEI come from the germline V gene. V shed 1 base, J shed 6 bases, and the junction held 9 bases outside the gene matches. CDR3 in DNA: TGTGCCAGCAGTGAAGAGTGGCGGGGGAGCGTCGAGCAGTACTTC. The encoded protein is CASSEEWRGSVEQYF.

The genes are TRBV5-1 and TRBJ2-4, with 7 bases matching TRBD1. The trim removed 5 bases at V and 5 bases at J, leaving 7 bases unmatched. The germline V gene encodes CDR1 SGHRS and CDR2 YFSETQ. The CDR3 contains 14 residues. CDR3 sequence: CASRQGTSQNIQYF. CDR3 in DNA: TGCGCCAGCAGACAGGGGACAAGCCAAAACATTCAGTACTTC.

The genes are TRBV15 and TRBJ1-3; weak D call: TRBD1 (5 bases). V dropped 5 bases and J dropped 1 base, with 9 bases sitting between them. CDR1 is LNHNV and CDR2 is YYDKDF in the germline V gene (reference sequence). This CDR3 spans 14 amino acids. CDR3 residues: CATSPGGSGNTIYF. CDR3 DNA sequence: TGTGCCACCAGCCCGGGGGGTTCTGGAAACACCATATATTTT.

The chain couples TRBV13 to TRBJ2-7; TRBD2 might be the D (7 bases). Germline V gives CDR1 PRHDT, CDR2 FYEKMQ (reference sequence). CDR3 length equals 13 residues. The V end was cut by 5 bases, the J end by 3 bases, with 11 bases between. The CDR3 DNA is TGTGCCAGCAGCGCGGGGGCTTACTACGAGCAGTACTTC. This codes for CASSAGAYYEQYF. The full variable domain, in which reference TRBV13 and TRBJ2-7 provide the parts outside the CDR3, is AAGVIQSPRHLIKEKRETATLKCYPIPRHDTVYWYQQGPGQDPQFLISFYEKMQSDKGSIPDRFSAQQFSDYHSELNMSSLELGDSALYFCASSAGAYYEQYFGPGTRLTVT.

CDR3 nucleotide sequence: TGTGCCAGCTCTCCGAACCCCGGGACTCTCTATGGCTACACCTTC. Its protein product is CASSPNPGTLYGYTF. This chain joins TRBV6-1 and TRBJ1-2; a possible D gene is TRBD1 (5 bases). Per the germline V gene, CDR1 is MNHNS and CDR2 is SASEGT. The CDR3 extends over 15 amino acids. V lost 8 bases to trimming and J lost 4 bases, with 20 bases between them.

This clone has just a few counts. The V and J genes are TRBV7-9 and TRBJ2-7; D is possibly TRBD2 (7 bases). V lost 5 bases and J 2 bases, leaving 13 bases between the germline ends. The CDR3 is 14 residues long. Germline loops: CDR1 SEHNR, CDR2 FQNEAQ (reference sequence). CDR3 sequence: CASSLRGAAYEQYF. The CDR3 nucleotides read TGTGCCAGCAGCCTCCGGGGGGCGGCCTACGAGCAGTACTTC.

V and J are TRBV9 and TRBJ2-5; D gene unclear. V was clipped by 0 bases and J by 5 bases, with 11 bases between them. The germline gives CDR1 SGDLS, CDR2 YYNGEE. There are 14 residues in the CDR3. CDR3 sequence: CASSVGVDGETQYF. The CDR3 DNA sequence: TGTGCCAGCAGCGTAGGTGTCGATGGGGAGACCCAGTACTTC.

The chain couples TRBV7-9 to TRBJ1-5, with D hard to call. V lost 5 bases to trimming and J lost 7 bases, with 12 bases between them. Germline V gene lookup returns CDR1 SEHNR and CDR2 FQNEAQ (reference sequence). There are 13 residues in the CDR3. CDR3 sequence (DNA): TGTGCCAGCAGCCTCGCCCGCGGACAGCCCCAGCATTTT. Translation: CASSLARGQPQHF.

In its sample, this clone was seen a few times. The rearrangement links TRBV19 to TRBJ1-1; perhaps TRBD1 as D (5 bases). Trimming pared 6 bases from V and 0 bases from J, leaving 14 bases between. The CDR3 is made up of 15 amino acids. Germline lookup yields CDR1 LNHDA and CDR2 SQIVND (reference sequence). The CDR3 coding sequence is TGTGCCAGTAGCAGGGACGGCAGTATGAACACTGAAGCTTTCTTT. Its translation is CASSRDGSMNTEAFF.

The rearrangement links TRBV20-1 to TRBJ2-3, with D uncertain. CDR1 is DFQATT, CDR2 SNEGSKA, per germline (reference sequence). This CDR3 comprises 11 residues. V was trimmed by 0 bases and J by 6 bases, leaving 4 bases between them. CDR3 region: CSARDSDTQYF. CDR3 nucleotide sequence: TGCAGTGCTAGAGACAGCGATACGCAGTATTTT.

In its sample, this clone was seen once. The chain uses TRBV5-5 and TRBJ2-3; 10 nucleotides line up with TRBD2. Germline V CDR1 and CDR2: SGHKS, YYEKEE (reference sequence). This CDR3 is built from 15 residues. V was pared by 6 bases and J by 4 bases, with 8 bases of the junction left unmatched. DNA for the CDR3: TGTGCCAGCACCTTCCAGCGGGGGGGTCCAGATACGCAGTATTTT. Its protein product is CASTFQRGGPDTQYF.

This clone was seen just once. The gene calls are TRBV7-2 and TRBJ2-7, with 12 positions matching TRBD2. Trimming removed 2 bases from V and 1 base from J; junction bases left unmatched: 3. CDR3 length: 16 residues. CDR1 and CDR2 (germline): SGHTA, FQGNSA. This chain's CDR3 is CASSLRLAGGSYEQYF. In DNA, the CDR3 is TGTGCCAGCAGCTTACGGCTAGCGGGGGGGTCCTACGAGCAGTACTTC.

This clone was seen a few times. The rearrangement joins TRBV4-2 to TRBJ1-4; D not resolved. The V gene lost 4 bases and the J gene lost 6 bases, with 12 bases spanning the gap. This CDR3 has 14 residues. Germline lookup yields CDR1 LGHNA and CDR2 YNFKEQ. CDR3 amino acids: CASSPPPDHEKLFF. The CDR3 DNA reads as TGTGCCAGCAGCCCCCCCCCGGATCATGAAAAACTGTTTTTT.

J is TRBJ1-2 and V is TRBV11-3; weak D call: TRBD1 (5 bases). Looked up from germline, CDR1 is SGHNT and CDR2 is YENEEA. This CDR3 has 15 residues. V was trimmed by 0 bases and J by 8 bases, leaving 16 bases between them. CDR3 region: CASSLDIMGRGGYTF. The DNA of the CDR3 is TGTGCCAGCAGCTTAGATATCATGGGACGAGGGGGCTACACCTTC.

This chain joins TRBV2 and TRBJ2-5, with D perhaps given as TRBD1 or TRBD2 (6 bases each). The length of the CDR3 is 15 residues. CDR1 and CDR2 from the germline V gene are SNHLY and FYNNEI. Trimming removed 1 base from V and 5 bases from J, with 14 bases in between. The CDR3 loop reads CASSEEWGAGETQYF. CDR3 bases: TGTGCCAGCAGTGAAGAATGGGGGGCCGGCGAGACCCAGTACTTC.

The chain has TRBV11-2 and TRBJ1-5; the D is unclear. This CDR3 has 13 amino acids. CDR1 is SGHAT and CDR2 is FQNNGV in the germline V gene. The V end lost 5 bases, the J end lost 5 bases, and 10 bases lay between the germline ends. CDR3 protein: CASSNGRDQPQHF. The CDR3 region has the DNA TGTGCCAGCAGCAATGGACGGGATCAGCCCCAGCATTTT.

The chain carries TRBV11-2 and TRBJ1-1, with D perhaps matching TRBD1 (5 bases). Per germline, CDR1 SGHAT and CDR2 FQNNGV. Trimming shortened V by 1 base and J by 6 bases, and 12 bases separated the two germline ends. The CDR3 is 14 residues long. The DNA of the CDR3 is TGTGCCAGCAGCTTAGTGCGGGGGATACCTGAAGCTTTCTTT. Its translation is CASSLVRGIPEAFF.

The chain uses TRBV7-9 and TRBJ1-1, with unresolved D. The CDR3 extends over 16 amino acids. Trimming took off 1 base at V and 1 base at J, with 13 bases between the two ends. Germline lookup yields CDR1 SEHNR and CDR2 FQNEAQ (reference sequence). CDR3 DNA sequence: TGTGCCAGCAGCTTAGTGATGGGAATTAAGAACACTGAAGCTTTCTTT. Amino acid sequence: CASSLVMGIKNTEAFF. The full variable domain, completed using reference TRBV7-9 and TRBJ1-1, is DTGVSQNPRHKITKRGQNVTFRCDPISEHNRLYWYRQTLGQGPEFLTYFQNEAQLEKSRLLSDRFSAERPKGSFSTLEIQRTEQGDSAMYLCASSLVMGIKNTEAFFGQGTRLTVV.

The rearrangement links TRBV9 to TRBJ2-3; D is possibly TRBD2 (6 bases). The ends were cut back, 0 bases at V and 2 bases at J, with 19 bases in the middle. This CDR3 is built from 18 residues. Per germline, CDR1 SGDLS and CDR2 YYNGEE. The CDR3 region has the DNA TGTGCCAGCAGCGTAGCTACTTCCACGGCGGGGAACACAGATACGCAGTATTTT. Its protein is CASSVATSTAGNTDTQYF.

The rearrangement links TRBV9 to TRBJ1-2; 8 positions agree with TRBD1. CDR1 is SGDLS and CDR2 is YYNGEE in the germline V gene. The CDR3 covers 15 residues. The trim removed 4 bases at V and 5 bases at J, leaving 10 bases unmatched. The CDR3 bases are TGTGCCAGCAGCTCAGGGGGCAGGGGAAGGTATGGCTACACCTTC. Its protein product is CASSSGGRGRYGYTF.

The chain has TRBV7-8 and TRBJ2-7; 7 nucleotides match TRBD1. Per germline, CDR1 SGHVS and CDR2 FQNEAQ. V lost 4 bases and J lost 3; bases outside the gene matches: 9. CDR3 length equals 15 residues. This CDR3 reads CASSSAAGGLYEQYF. Here the CDR3 DNA reads TGTGCCAGCAGCTCCGCAGCAGGGGGTCTCTACGAGCAGTACTTC.

J is TRBJ2-7 and V is TRBV6-1; D uncertain. The V gene's germline CDR1 is MNHNS and CDR2 SASEGT. The CDR3 length is 15 residues. The V gene lost 4 bases and the J gene lost 4 bases, with 17 bases spanning the gap. This CDR3 reads CASSAPVSGPYEQYF. The DNA of the CDR3 is TGTGCCAGCAGTGCTCCGGTCTCTGGCCCTTACGAGCAGTACTTC.

The rearrangement joins TRBV2 to TRBJ2-3; TRBD1 matches 10 bases. The CDR3 extends over 15 amino acids. The V segment lost 9 bases and the J segment 7 bases; nucleotides outside the gene matches: 13. From germline, CDR1 is SNHLY and CDR2 FYNNEI. The CDR3 nucleotides are TGTGCCAGAACAGTCGGGACAGGGGATCGATATACGCAGTATTTT. Translation: CARTVGTGDRYTQYF.

The genes are TRBV9 and TRBJ1-3; 7 bases are a match to TRBD1. The V segment lost 4 bases and the J segment 0 bases; nucleotides outside the gene matches: 13. This CDR3 region has 18 residues. Per germline, CDR1 SGDLS and CDR2 YYNGEE. CDR3 sequence: CASSPLSQGGLSGNTIYF. The CDR3 nucleotides read TGTGCCAGCAGCCCCCTCTCCCAAGGGGGCCTCTCTGGAAACACCATATATTTT.